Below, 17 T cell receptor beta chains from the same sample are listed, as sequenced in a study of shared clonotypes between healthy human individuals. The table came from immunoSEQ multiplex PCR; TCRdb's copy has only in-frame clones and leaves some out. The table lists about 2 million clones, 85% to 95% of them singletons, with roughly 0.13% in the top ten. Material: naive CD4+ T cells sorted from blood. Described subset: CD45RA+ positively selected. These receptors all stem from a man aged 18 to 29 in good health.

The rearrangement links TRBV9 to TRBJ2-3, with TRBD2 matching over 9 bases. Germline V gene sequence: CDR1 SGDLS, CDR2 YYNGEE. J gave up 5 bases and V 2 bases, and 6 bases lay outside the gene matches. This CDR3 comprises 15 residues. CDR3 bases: TGTGCCAGCAGCGTGTCGGCGGGAGGGGTAGATACGCAGTATTTT. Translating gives CASSVSAGGVDTQYF.

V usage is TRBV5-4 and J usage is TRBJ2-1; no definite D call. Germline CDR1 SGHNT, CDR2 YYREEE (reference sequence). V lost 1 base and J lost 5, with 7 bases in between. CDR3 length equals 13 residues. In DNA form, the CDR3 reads TGTGCCAGCAGCTTGTTGACGCACAATGAGCAGTTCTTC. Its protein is CASSLLTHNEQFF. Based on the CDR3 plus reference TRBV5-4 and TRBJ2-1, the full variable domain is ETGVTQSPTHLIKTRGQQVTLRCSSQSGHNTVSWYQQALGQGPQFIFQYYREEENGRGNFPPRFSGLQFPNYSSELNVNALELDDSALYLCASSLLTHNEQFFGPGTRLTVL.

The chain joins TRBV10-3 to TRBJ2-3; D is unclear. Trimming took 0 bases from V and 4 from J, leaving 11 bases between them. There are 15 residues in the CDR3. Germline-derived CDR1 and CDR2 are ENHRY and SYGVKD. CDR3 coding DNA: TGTGCCATCAGTGAGTCAGAGGTTAGCTCAGATACGCAGTATTTT. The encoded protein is CAISESEVSSDTQYF.

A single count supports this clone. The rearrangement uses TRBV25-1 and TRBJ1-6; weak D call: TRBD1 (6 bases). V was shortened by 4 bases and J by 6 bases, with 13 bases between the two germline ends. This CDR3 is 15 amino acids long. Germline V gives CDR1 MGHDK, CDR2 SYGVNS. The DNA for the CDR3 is TGTGCCAGCAGTGGTACAGGGAGATTTAATTCACCCCTCCACTTT. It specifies CASSGTGRFNSPLHF.

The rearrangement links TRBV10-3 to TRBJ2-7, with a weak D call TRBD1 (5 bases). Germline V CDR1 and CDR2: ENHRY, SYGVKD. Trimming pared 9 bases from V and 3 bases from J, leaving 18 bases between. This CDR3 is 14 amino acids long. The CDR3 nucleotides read TGTGCCATAGATCCCCAGGGTAAGGGCTACGAGCAGTACTTC. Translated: CAIDPQGKGYEQYF.

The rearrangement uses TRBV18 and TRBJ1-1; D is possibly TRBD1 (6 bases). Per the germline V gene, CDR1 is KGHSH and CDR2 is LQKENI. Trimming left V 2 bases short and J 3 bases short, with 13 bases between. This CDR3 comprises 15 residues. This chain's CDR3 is CASSPLGHRDTEAFF. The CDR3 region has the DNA TGTGCCAGCTCACCATTAGGGCACAGGGACACTGAAGCTTTCTTT.

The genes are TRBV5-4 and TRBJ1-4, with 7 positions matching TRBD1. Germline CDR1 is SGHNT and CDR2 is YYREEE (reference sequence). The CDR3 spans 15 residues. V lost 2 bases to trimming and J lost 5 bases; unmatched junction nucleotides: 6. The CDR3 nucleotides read TGTGCCAGCAGCTTTATCGACAGGGAAAATGAAAAACTGTTTTTT. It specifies CASSFIDRENEKLFF.

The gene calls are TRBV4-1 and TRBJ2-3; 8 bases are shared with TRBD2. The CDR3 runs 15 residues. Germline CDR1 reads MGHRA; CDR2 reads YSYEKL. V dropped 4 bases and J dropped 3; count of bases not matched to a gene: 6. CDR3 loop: CASSPGTRSTDTQYF. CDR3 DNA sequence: TGCGCCAGCAGCCCGGGGACTAGGAGTACAGATACGCAGTATTTT.

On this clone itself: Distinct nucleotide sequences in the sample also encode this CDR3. CDR3 nucleotides: TGTGCCAGCAGCTCATCGGGGGGGACTGAAGCTTTCTTT. It encodes CASSSSGGTEAFF. The V and J genes are TRBV7-9 and TRBJ1-1; possible D gene TRBD1, 5 bases. The V and J ends lost 4 bases and 5 bases respectively, with 11 bases between them. CDR1 and CDR2 from the germline V gene are SEHNR and FQNEAQ (reference sequence). The CDR3 is 13 residues long.

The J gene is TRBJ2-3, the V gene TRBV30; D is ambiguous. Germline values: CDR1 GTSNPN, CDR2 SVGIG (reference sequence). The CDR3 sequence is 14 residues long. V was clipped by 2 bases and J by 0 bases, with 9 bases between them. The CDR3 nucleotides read TGTGCCTGGAGTAAGGCCTCTAGCACAGATACGCAGTATTTT. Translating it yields CAWSKASSTDTQYF.

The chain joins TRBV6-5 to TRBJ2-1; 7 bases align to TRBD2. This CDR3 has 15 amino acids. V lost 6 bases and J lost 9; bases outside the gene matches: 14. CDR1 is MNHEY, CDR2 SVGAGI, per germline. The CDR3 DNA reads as TGTGCCAGCAGCCCTAGCGGTGGGGTTGGCGCTGAGCAGTTCTTC. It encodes CASSPSGGVGAEQFF.

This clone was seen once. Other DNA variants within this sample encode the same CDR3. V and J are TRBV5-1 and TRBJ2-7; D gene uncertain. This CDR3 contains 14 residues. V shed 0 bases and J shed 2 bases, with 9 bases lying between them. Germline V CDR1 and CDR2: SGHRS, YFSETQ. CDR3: CASSLEQQPYEQYF. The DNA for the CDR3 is TGCGCCAGCAGCTTGGAACAGCAACCCTACGAGCAGTACTTC.

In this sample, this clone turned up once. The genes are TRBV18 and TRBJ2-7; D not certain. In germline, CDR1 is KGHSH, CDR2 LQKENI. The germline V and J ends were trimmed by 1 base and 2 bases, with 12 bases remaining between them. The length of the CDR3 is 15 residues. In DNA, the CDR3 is TGTGCCAGCTCACCACAACCACAGCCAACCTACGAGCAGTACTTC. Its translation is CASSPQPQPTYEQYF.

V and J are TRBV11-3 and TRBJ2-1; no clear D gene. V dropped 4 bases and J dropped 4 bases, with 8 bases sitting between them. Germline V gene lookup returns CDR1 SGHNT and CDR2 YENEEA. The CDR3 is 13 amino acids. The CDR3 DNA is TGTGCCAGCAGCTCGCCGGGTTACAATGAGCAGTTCTTC. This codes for CASSSPGYNEQFF.

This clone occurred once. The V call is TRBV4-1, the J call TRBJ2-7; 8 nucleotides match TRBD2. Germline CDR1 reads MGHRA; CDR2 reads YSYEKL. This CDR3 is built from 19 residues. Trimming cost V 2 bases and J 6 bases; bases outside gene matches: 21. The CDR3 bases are TGCGCCAGCAGCCAACCGCGGGGGGCGACTAAAGCTAGGAGGTCCGAGCAGTACTTC. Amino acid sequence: CASSQPRGATKARRSEQYF.

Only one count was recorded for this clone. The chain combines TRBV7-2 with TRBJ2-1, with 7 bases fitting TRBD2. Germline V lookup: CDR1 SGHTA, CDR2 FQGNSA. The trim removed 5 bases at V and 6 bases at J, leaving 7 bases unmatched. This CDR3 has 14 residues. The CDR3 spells CASSPGLPPNEQFF. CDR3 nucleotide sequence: TGTGCCAGCAGCCCGGGACTACCACCCAATGAGCAGTTCTTC. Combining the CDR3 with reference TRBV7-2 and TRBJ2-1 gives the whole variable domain GAGVSQSPSNKVTEKGKDVELRCDPISGHTALYWYRQSLGQGLEFLIYFQGNSAPDKSGLPSDRFSAERTGGSVSTLTIQRTQQEDSAVYLCASSPGLPPNEQFFGPGTRLTVL.

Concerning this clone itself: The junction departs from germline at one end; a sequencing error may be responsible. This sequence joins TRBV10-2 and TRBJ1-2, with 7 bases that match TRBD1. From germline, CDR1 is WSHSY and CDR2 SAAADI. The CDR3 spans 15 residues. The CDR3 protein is CASSPHSGTELGALF. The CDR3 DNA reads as TGCGCCAGCAGTCCCCACTCCGGGACAGAGCTTGGGGCCCTCTTC.